A selection of T cell receptor beta chains follows, all from one sample in a study of human T cells and chemical hapten exposure. Using its own MiXCR run on the RACE reads, TCRdb lists one record per CDR3 protein. The table lists under 40,000 distinct CDR3 sequences, approximately 10% of them singletons. The sample here was whole blood, taken in connection with sensitization to the hapten diphenylcyclopropenone (DPC). Receptors originate from a man aged 45-65 years with alopecia areata. Some clones in this sample may be carry-over from other donors' samples. Each CDR3 is given with its conserved first and last residue. Fields, in order: D gene, V gene, CDR3 protein. D genes are given only for firm matches.

TRBD1	TRBV7-6	CASSLAATQGAHEQYF
.	TRBV2	CASRDLWTKSPNNEQFF
.	TRBV4-1	CASSRVWPETQYF
.	TRBV29-1	CSVAWGDEQYF
.	TRBV7-9	CASSLALSGSSYNEQFF
TRBD1	TRBV24-1	CATSDPIPTGSTDTQYF
TRBD2	TRBV13	CASSSTVGIAGVFTDTQYF
.	TRBV3-1	CASSQDPGITAF
TRBD2	TRBV10-1	CASSKWTSGGTDTQYF
.	TRBV27	CASSLQGLDTQYF
TRBD2	TRBV5-1	CASSYGLVGGEQFF